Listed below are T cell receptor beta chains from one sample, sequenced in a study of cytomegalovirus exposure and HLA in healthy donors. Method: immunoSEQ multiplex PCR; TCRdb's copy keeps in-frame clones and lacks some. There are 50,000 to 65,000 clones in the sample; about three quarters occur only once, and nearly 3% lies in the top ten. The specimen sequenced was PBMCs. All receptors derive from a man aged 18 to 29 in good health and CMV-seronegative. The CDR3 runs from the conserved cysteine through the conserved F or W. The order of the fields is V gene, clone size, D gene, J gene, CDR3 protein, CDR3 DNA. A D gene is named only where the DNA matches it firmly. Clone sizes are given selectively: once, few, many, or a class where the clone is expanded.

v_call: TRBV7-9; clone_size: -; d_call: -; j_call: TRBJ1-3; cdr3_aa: CASSPQGNGNTIYF; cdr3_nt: TGTGCCAGCAGCCCGCAGGGAAATGGAAACACCATATATTTT
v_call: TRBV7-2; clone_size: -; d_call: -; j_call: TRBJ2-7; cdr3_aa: CASSPTSYEQYF; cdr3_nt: TGTGCCAGCAGCCCAACTAGTTACGAGCAGTACTTC
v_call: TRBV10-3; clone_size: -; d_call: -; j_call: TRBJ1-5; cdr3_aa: CAISESDGEQPQHF; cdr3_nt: TGTGCCATCAGTGAATCGGATGGGGAGCAGCCCCAGCATTTT
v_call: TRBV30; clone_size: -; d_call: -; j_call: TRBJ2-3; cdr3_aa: CAWSVGGTDTQYF; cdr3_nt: TGTGCCTGGAGTGTGGGCGGCACAGATACGCAGTATTTT
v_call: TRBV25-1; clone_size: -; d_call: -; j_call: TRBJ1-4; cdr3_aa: CATNRAAGEKLFF; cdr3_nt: TGTGCCACAAACAGGGCTGCCGGGGAAAAACTGTTTTTT
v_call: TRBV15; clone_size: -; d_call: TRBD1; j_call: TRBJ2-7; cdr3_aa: CATSSRDRVYEQYF; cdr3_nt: TGTGCCACCAGCAGTCGCGACAGGGTCTACGAGCAGTACTTC
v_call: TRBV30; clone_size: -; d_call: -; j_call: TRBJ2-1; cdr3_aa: CASSDSSYNEQFF; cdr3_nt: TGTGCCTCCTCGGACTCTTCCTACAATGAGCAGTTCTTC
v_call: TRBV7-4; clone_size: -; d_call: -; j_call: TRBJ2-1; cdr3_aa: CASSRWQGTYGEQFF; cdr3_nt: TGTGCCAGCAGCAGGTGGCAGGGGACGTATGGTGAGCAGTTCTTC
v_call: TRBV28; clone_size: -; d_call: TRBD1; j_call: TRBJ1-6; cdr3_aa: CASSSQGYHSPLHF; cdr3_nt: TGTGCCAGCAGTTCACAGGGGTACCATTCACCCCTCCACTTT
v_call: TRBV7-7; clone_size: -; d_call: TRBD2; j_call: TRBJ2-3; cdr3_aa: CASSPATSGVDTQYF; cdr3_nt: TGTGCTAGCAGCCCCGCGACTAGCGGGGTGGATACGCAGTATTTT
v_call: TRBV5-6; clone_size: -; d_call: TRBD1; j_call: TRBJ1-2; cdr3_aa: CASSLGGTGNDYGYTF; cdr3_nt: TGTGCCAGCAGCTTGGGTGGGACAGGGAACGACTATGGCTACACCTTC
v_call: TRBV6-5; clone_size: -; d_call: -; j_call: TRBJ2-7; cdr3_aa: CASSPGGSYEQYF; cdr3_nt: TGTGCCAGCAGTCCCGGAGGGTCCTACGAGCAGTACTTC
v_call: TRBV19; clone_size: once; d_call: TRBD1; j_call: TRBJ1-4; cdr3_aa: CASSTTGQGEKLFF; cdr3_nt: TGTGCCAGTAGTACGACAGGGCAGGGAGAAAAACTGTTTTTT
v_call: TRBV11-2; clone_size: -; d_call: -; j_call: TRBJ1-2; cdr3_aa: CASNPEFGTYGYTF; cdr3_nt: TGTGCCAGCAACCCGGAGTTCGGAACCTATGGCTACACCTTC